This T cell receptor (beta chain) is drawn from a study of blood T cells in healthy people across ages (dated by TCRdb to about 2015). About the investigation overall: In model experiments, roughly one uniquely barcoded TCR beta cDNA molecule per two T cells was captured by template switching. To track age-related changes in TCR beta repertoire diversity, the study relied on deep sequencing normalized with unique cDNA molecular identifiers. The donors were split into four age groups: young (average 16 years), middle-aged (over 35), aged (over 55) and long-lived (more than 80). To avoid experimental bias, donors of different ages were distributed randomly across sequencing lanes. Using the same blood draw, the study looked at two additional independent replicas of 1 million unique cDNA reads for two donors, one aged 18 to 29 and the other aged 80 or older.

The approximately 40 donors, aged 6 to 90 years, were systemically healthy Caucasian individuals from Russia. Each donor gave 8.5 to 10 milliliters of peripheral blood, collected into EDTA-treated Vacutainer tubes. Ficoll-Paque density-gradient centrifugation was used to isolate PBMCs, with at least 7 million per sample. Trizol reagent was used to extract total RNA from the PBMCs, yielding at least 6 micrograms per sample. For every donor, an aliquot of PBMCs went through flow cytometry to measure the percentages of naive CD45RAhigh/CD27high T cells. The CDR3 covers 16 residues, taking in both the cysteine and the phenylalanine. Here the CDR3 DNA is all that survives: 48 bases in frame from base 1. Via the germline V gene, CDR1 is SGHDT and CDR2 YYEEEE. Trimming at the junction amounts to 9 bases on V and 2 bases on J, and the germline ends lie 22 bases apart. This clonotype showed up just once. The clone's antigen remains unknown. No base quality values were provided; no much bigger clone lies one nucleotide off.

The protocol used for the library was 5' RACE. The sequencer was an Illumina HiSeq 2500. A second PCR of roughly 6 to 12 cycles was run with a J-beta primer mix and a sample-barcoded 5' primer. Each TCR beta cDNA molecule received a unique molecular identifier from a template-switch 5' adaptor carrying 12 random nucleotides. Each sample yielded at least 2.5 million CDR3-containing paired-end reads. First-strand cDNA was synthesized from all RNA with the Mint cDNA synthesis kit, primed by a TRBC-specific oligonucleotide. After uracil-DNA glycosylase treatment, a first 18-cycle PCR used universal primers M1SS and BC2_uni_R on all cDNA. Under the source paper's analysis protocol: Normalization of each sample was performed by random selection of 1 million high-quality reads, each carrying a distinct molecular identifier. Instead of being binned into consensus sequences, reads with shared molecular identifiers were discarded. MiTCR, set to a Q25 quality threshold and the strictest error-elimination algorithm, was used for CDR3 identification, clonotype clustering and error correction. Lower-bound total TCR beta diversity was estimated with a nonparametric unseen species model using Euler transformation. Starting from the raw public reads, TCRdb applied fastp trimming at Q25, assembled clones with MiXCR and retained in-frame beta chains. Rows are combined by CDR3 protein, so each entry shows the most common genes and DNA. These V and J calls originate from TCRdb's pipeline instead of the authors' own analysis. The sample profile shows about a million distinct CDR3 sequences; roughly 51% of them were found once. About a fifth of the sample comes from the top ten.

Study-wide findings and limitations: Compared with the aged group, the long-lived group had more naive CD4+ T cells, fewer expanded clones and increased TCR diversity, a pattern suggesting age selection. Observed TCR beta diversity correlated strongly with the percentage of naive T cells measured by flow cytometry. Donor CMV infection status was unknown, potentially confounding age-related changes in expanded clonotypes. As age increased, observed TCR beta diversity per million T cells dropped in a roughly linear way, and a significant reduction was already evident by age around 41. Estimates of total diversity from one million sequenced T cells were regarded as lower bounds and underestimates. Conclusive comparison of naive and antigen-experienced compartments was prevented by the profiling of bulk unsorted PBMCs.

Recombination linked TRBV5-6 to TRBJ2-3; no D gene call is confident. The sample consisted of blood. The TCR originated in a woman aged 55-75 years in good health. Here the CDR3 is given as CANTLPGPASTDTQYF. The sequenced DNA is TGTGCCAACACCCTACCGGGCCCGGCGTCCACAGATACGCAGTATTTT.